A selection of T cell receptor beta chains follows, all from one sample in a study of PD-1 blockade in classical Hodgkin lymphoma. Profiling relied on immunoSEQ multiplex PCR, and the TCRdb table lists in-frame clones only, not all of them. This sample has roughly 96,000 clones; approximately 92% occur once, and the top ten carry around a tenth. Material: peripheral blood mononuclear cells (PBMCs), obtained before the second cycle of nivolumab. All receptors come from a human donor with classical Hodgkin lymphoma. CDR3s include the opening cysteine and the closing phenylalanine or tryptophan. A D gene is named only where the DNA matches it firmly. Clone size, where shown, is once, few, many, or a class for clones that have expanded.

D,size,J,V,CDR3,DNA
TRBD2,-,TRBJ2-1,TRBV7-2,CASSLSRGSSYNEQFF,TGTGCCAGCAGCTTATCTCGCGGGAGCTCCTACAATGAGCAGTTCTTC
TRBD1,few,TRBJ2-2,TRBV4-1,CASSAPDRGNTGELFF,TGCGCCAGCTCAGCCCCAGACAGGGGGAACACCGGGGAGCTGTTTTTT
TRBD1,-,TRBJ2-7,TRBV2,CASRGPDLGQGAFYEQYF,TGTGCCAGCAGAGGCCCTGACCTGGGACAGGGGGCGTTTTACGAGCAGTACTTC
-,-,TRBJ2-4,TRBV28,CASRESDKNIQYF,TGTGCCAGCAGGGAGTCTGACAAAAACATTCAGTACTTC
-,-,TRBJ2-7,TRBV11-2,CASSLQGTTEQYF,TGTGCCAGCAGCCTGCAAGGAACTACCGAGCAGTACTTC
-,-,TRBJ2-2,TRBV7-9,CASSSGPRNTGELFF,TGTGCCAGCAGCTCGGGACCACGGAACACCGGGGAGCTGTTTTTT
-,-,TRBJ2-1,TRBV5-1,CASSFGGSSYNEQFF,TGCGCCAGCAGCTTTGGGGGGAGCTCCTACAATGAGCAGTTCTTC
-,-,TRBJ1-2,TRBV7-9,CASSRVGSFYGYTF,TGTGCCAGCAGCCGAGTGGGGAGCTTCTATGGCTACACCTTC
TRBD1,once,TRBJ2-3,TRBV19,CASRDRDGTDTQYF,TGTGCCAGTAGGGACAGGGATGGCACAGATACGCAGTATTTT
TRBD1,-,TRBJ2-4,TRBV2,CASNKDRGVAKNIQYF,TGTGCCAGCAACAAAGACAGGGGGGTAGCCAAAAACATTCAGTACTTC
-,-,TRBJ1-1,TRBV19,CASSFQVMGTEAFF,TGTGCCAGTAGTTTCCAGGTCATGGGCACTGAAGCTTTCTTT
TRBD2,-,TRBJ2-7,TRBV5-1,CASSNSGRAGYEQYF,TGCGCCAGCAGCAATAGCGGGAGGGCCGGGTACGAGCAGTACTTC
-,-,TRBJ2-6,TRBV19,CASSIAWGSGANVLTF,TGTGCCAGTAGTATAGCATGGGGCTCTGGGGCCAACGTCCTGACTTTC
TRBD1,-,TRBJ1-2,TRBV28,CASSWAGTEYGYTF,TGTGCCAGCAGTTGGGCCGGGACAGAGTATGGCTACACCTTC
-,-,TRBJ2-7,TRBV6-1,CASSKTGLYEQYF,TGTGCCAGCAGTAAGACAGGTCTCTACGAGCAGTACTTC
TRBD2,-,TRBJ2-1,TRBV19,CASTPGLAPYNEQFF,TGTGCCAGTACCCCGGGACTAGCGCCCTACAATGAGCAGTTCTTC
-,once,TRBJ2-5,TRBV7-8,CASSLEPTGAQYF,TGTGCCAGCAGCTTAGAACCCACGGGGGCCCAGTACTTC
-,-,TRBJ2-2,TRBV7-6,CASSLGGNTGELFF,TGTGCCAGCAGCTTGGGGGGTAACACCGGGGAGCTGTTTTTT
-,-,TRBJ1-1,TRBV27,CASSPGNTEAFF,TGTGCCAGCAGTCCCGGAAACACTGAAGCTTTCTTT
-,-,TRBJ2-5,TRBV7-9,CASSSPPQAQYF,TGTGCCAGCAGCTCACCCCCACAGGCCCAGTACTTC
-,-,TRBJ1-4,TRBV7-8,CASSFWAATNEKLFF,TGTGCCAGCAGCTTTTGGGCAGCAACTAATGAAAAACTGTTTTTT
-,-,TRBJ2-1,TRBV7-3,CASSLRVGNSYNEQFF,TGTGCCAGCAGCCTTCGGGTGGGGAACTCCTACAATGAGCAGTTCTTC
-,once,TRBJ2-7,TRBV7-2,CASSLVAAGAAYEQYF,TGTGCCAGCAGCTTAGTAGCTGCCGGGGCAGCCTACGAGCAGTACTTC
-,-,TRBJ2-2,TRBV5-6,CASSPLEIGGTGELFF,TGTGCCAGCAGCCCACTGGAGATAGGCGGCACCGGGGAGCTGTTTTTT